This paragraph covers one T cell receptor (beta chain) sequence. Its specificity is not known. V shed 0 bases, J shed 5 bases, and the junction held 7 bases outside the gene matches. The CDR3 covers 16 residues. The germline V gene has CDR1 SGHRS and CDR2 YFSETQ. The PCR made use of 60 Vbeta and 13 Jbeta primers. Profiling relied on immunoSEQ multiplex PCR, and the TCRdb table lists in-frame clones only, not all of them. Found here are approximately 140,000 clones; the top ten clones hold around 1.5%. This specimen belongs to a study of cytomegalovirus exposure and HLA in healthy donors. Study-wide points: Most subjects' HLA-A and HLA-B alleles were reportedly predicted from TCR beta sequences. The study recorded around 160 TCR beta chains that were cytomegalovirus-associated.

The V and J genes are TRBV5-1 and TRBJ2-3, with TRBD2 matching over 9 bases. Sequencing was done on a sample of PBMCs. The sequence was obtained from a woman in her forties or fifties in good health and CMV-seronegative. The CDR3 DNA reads TGCGCCAGCAGCTTGGAAGGCGGGGGGGCCATAGATACGCAGTATTTT. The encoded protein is CASSLEGGGAIDTQYF.